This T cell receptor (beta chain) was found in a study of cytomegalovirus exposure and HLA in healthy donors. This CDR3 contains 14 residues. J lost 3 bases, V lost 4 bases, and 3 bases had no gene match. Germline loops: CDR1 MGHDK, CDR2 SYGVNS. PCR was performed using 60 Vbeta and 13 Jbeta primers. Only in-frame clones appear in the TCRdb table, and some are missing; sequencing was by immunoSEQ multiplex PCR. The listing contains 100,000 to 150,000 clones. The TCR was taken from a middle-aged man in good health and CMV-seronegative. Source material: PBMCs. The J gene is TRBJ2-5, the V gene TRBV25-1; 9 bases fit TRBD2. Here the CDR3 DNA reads TGTGCCAGCAGTGTAGTAGCGGGAGAAGAGACCCAGTACTTC. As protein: CASSVVAGEETQYF.